These 29 T cell receptor beta chains share one sample of origin, sequenced in a study of blood T cell repertoires in COVID-19. The data were produced by immunoSEQ multiplex PCR, yet TCRdb's version contains in-frame clones alone and is incomplete. This sample carries roughly 200,000 clones, about 87% of them seen once, and the ten largest clones take roughly 2.8%. The sample consisted of PBMCs or T cells enriched from blood (not recorded which). The receptors originated from a woman aged 30 to 39 who had recovered from COVID-19.

The J gene is TRBJ1-2, the V gene TRBV3-1 (or the pseudogene TRBV3-2), with D possibly being TRBD1 (5 bases). The CDR3 consists of 14 residues. Between the trimmed V and J ends, which lost 5 bases and 6 bases, there was a span of 16 bases. CDR1 is LGHDT and CDR2 is YNNKEL in the germline V gene (reference sequence). DNA of the CDR3: TGTGCCAGCAGCGTTACGACAGCTAGGGATGGCTACACCTTC. Translation: CASSVTTARDGYTF.

The V and J genes are TRBV19 and TRBJ1-2, with a weak D call TRBD1 (5 bases). The germline CDR1 and CDR2 sequences are LNHDA and SQIVND (reference sequence). V was cut by 8 bases and J by 8 bases, with 18 bases left in between. This CDR3 spans 13 amino acids. The CDR3 is CASGAGGMNGYTF. The CDR3 nucleotides read TGTGCCAGTGGGGCGGGGGGAATGAACGGCTACACCTTC.

The chain uses TRBV3-1 (or the pseudogene TRBV3-2) and TRBJ1-2, with 7 nucleotides matching TRBD1. The CDR3 consists of 16 residues. The germline gives CDR1 LGHDT, CDR2 YNNKEL (reference sequence). With V trimmed by 1 base and J by 4 bases, 9 bases remained unmatched. In nucleotides, the CDR3 is TGTGCCAGCAGCCAAGGAATCTTGACAGGGATCTATGGCTACACCTTC. This codes for CASSQGILTGIYGYTF.

The gene calls are TRBV4-2 and TRBJ1-2, with D hard to call. Trimming cost V 1 base and J 0 bases, with 3 bases left between them. Germline assignment: CDR1 LGHNA and CDR2 YNFKEQ. CDR3 size: 13 residues. The CDR3 nucleotides are TGTGCCAGCAGCCAAGGAGCTAACTATGGCTACACCTTC. It translates to CASSQGANYGYTF.

CDR3 sequence reads: CASSQDTFREQYF. The CDR3 bases are TGCGCCAGCAGCCAAGATACGTTTCGGGAGCAGTACTTC. The rearrangement uses TRBV4-1 and TRBJ2-7, with unresolved D. The CDR3 length is 13 residues. Trimming stripped 0 bases from V and 7 bases from J, with 10 bases between. CDR1 and CDR2 (germline): MGHRA, YSYEKL.

V and J are TRBV27 and TRBJ1-1, with D maybe TRBD1 (6 bases). Deletions cut 6 bases from V and 4 bases from J, with 15 bases between. The CDR3 loop spans 14 amino acids. The germline V gene has CDR1 MNHEY and CDR2 SMNVEV (reference sequence). In DNA, the CDR3 is TGTGCCAGCAGCCCTACAGGGAGGGGCACTGAAGCTTTCTTT. Amino acids: CASSPTGRGTEAFF.

The CDR3 here is CASSERQTYEQYF. The CDR3 coding sequence is TGTGCCAGCAGTGAGCGGCAGACGTACGAGCAGTACTTC. J is TRBJ2-7 and V is TRBV2, with D hard to call. V dropped 3 bases and J dropped 4 bases, with 10 bases sitting between them. CDR1 is SNHLY, CDR2 FYNNEI, per germline. The CDR3 extends over 13 amino acids. The whole variable domain, remainder taken from reference TRBV2 and TRBJ2-7, is EPEVTQTPSHQVTQMGQEVILRCVPISNHLYFYWYRQILGQKVEFLVSFYNNEISEKSEIFDDQFSVERPDGSNFTLKIRSTKLEDSAMYFCASSERQTYEQYFGPGTRLTVT.

J is TRBJ2-7 and V is TRBV2, with TRBD2 as a possible D gene (5 bases). V dropped 3 bases and J dropped 5 bases, with 14 bases sitting between them. Germline V gene lookup returns CDR1 SNHLY and CDR2 FYNNEI. The CDR3 totals 14 residues. In DNA, the CDR3 is TGTGCCAGCAGTGAGAGAGGGTGGAAGGACGAGCAGTACTTC. Amino acids: CASSERGWKDEQYF.

The table lists this clone with a count of one. The chain links TRBV7-7 to TRBJ2-7; 10 bases are shared with TRBD1. The CDR3 runs 15 residues. J gave up 5 bases and V 5 bases, and 9 bases lay outside the gene matches. CDR1 and CDR2 from the germline V gene are SSHAT and FNYEAQ (reference sequence). The CDR3 spells CASSVGQGWADEQYF. The CDR3 DNA is TGTGCCAGCAGCGTGGGACAGGGGTGGGCGGACGAGCAGTACTTC. The whole variable domain, filled in from reference TRBV7-7 and TRBJ2-7, reads GAGVSQSPRYKVTKRGQDVTLRCDPISSHATLYWYQQALGQGPEFLTYFNYEAQPDKSGLPSDRFSAERPEGSISTLTIQRTEQRDSAMYRCASSVGQGWADEQYFGPGTRLTVT.

The chain uses TRBV27 and TRBJ1-5; D is possibly TRBD1 (5 bases). Germline CDR1 is MNHEY and CDR2 is SMNVEV (reference sequence). Trimming pared 3 bases from V and 5 bases from J, leaving 8 bases between. The CDR3 is made up of 13 amino acids. The CDR3 DNA follows: TGTGCCAGCAGTTTGGGGCCAGATCAGCCCCAGCATTTT. Translation: CASSLGPDQPQHF.

This sequence joins TRBV4-2 and TRBJ2-3; D is unclear. V was shortened by 4 bases and J by 2 bases, with 19 bases between the two germline ends. Germline V gene data show CDR1 as LGHNA and CDR2 as YNFKEQ. The CDR3 loop spans 17 amino acids. The CDR3 coding sequence is TGTGCCAGCAGCCTCCGGCTACGTGACTTATACACAGATACGCAGTATTTT. Translated, it gives CASSLRLRDLYTDTQYF.

CDR3 coding DNA: TGTGCCAGCAGCTTAGGCCGGGACAGAGGTTTTTACGAGCAGTACTTC. Protein sequence: CASSLGRDRGFYEQYF. The V call is TRBV11-1, the J call TRBJ2-7; 7 bases are shared with TRBD1. This CDR3 has 16 amino acids. Trimming cost V 1 base and J 4 bases; bases outside gene matches: 10. CDR1 and CDR2 (germline): SGHAT, FQDESV (reference sequence). Full variable domain (outside the CDR3, taken from reference TRBV11-1 and TRBJ2-7): EAEVAQSPRYKITEKSQAVAFWCDPISGHATLYWYRQILGQGPELLVQFQDESVVDDSQLPKDRFSAERLKGVDSTLKIQPAELGDSAMYLCASSLGRDRGFYEQYFGPGTRLTVT.

The chain combines TRBV24-1 with TRBJ2-2; weak D call: TRBD1 (5 bases). The CDR3 loop spans 14 amino acids. CDR1 and CDR2 from the germline V gene are KGHDR and SFDVKD. Deletions cut 8 bases from V and 6 bases from J, with 15 bases between. CDR3 sequence reads: CATTTVGVAGELFF. In nucleotides, the CDR3 is TGTGCCACCACGACGGTAGGGGTTGCCGGGGAGCTGTTTTTT.

This clone was detected a few times. The V gene is TRBV18, the J gene TRBJ1-1; D might be TRBD1 (6 bases). V was clipped by 3 bases and J by 3 bases, with 14 bases between them. The CDR3 covers 15 residues. The germline gives CDR1 KGHSH, CDR2 LQKENI. The CDR3 nucleotides read TGTGCCAGCTCACCTTCAACAGGGACGTACACTGAAGCTTTCTTT. Its protein is CASSPSTGTYTEAFF.

The rearrangement links TRBV11-2 to TRBJ2-1, with 8 bases matching TRBD2. CDR3 size: 16 residues. The germline CDR1 and CDR2 sequences are SGHAT and FQNNGV. V lost 0 bases to trimming and J lost 7 bases; unmatched junction nucleotides: 8. In DNA form, the CDR3 reads TGTGCCAGCAGCTTAGATTTGGCCGGGGGGGAGAATGAGCAGTTCTTC. It is translated as CASSLDLAGGENEQFF.

This chain joins TRBV7-2 and TRBJ2-2; TRBD1 agrees at 7 bases. There are 16 residues in the CDR3. Germline CDR1 reads SGHTA; CDR2 reads FQGNSA. V shed 5 bases and J 5 bases; nucleotides not matched to a gene: 11. The CDR3 nucleotides are TGTGCCAGCAGCCCCGGCCGACAGGGATTGACCGGGGAGCTGTTTTTT. Encoded protein: CASSPGRQGLTGELFF.

Regarding this clone: Other DNA sequences of this sample code for an identical CDR3. The chain recombines TRBV29-1 with TRBJ1-1; 9 nucleotides agree with TRBD1. CDR1 is SQVTM and CDR2 is ANQGSEA in the germline V gene. J gave up 1 base and V 6 bases, and 3 bases lay outside the gene matches. The CDR3 length is 13 residues. The CDR3 nucleotides are TGCAGCGTAGGGGACAGGGCGAACACTGAAGCTTTCTTT. Translating gives CSVGDRANTEAFF.

The rearrangement joins TRBV6-1 to TRBJ2-7, with 8 bases matching TRBD1. The CDR3 covers 15 residues. Germline lookup yields CDR1 MNHNS and CDR2 SASEGT. V gave up 2 bases and J gave up 3 bases; unmatched junction bases: 6. The CDR3 reads CASSERTGPFYEQYF. The CDR3 DNA reads as TGTGCCAGCAGTGAAAGGACAGGGCCATTCTACGAGCAGTACTTC.

V usage is TRBV11-2 and J usage is TRBJ2-7, with D perhaps matching TRBD1 (5 bases). V gave up 6 bases and J gave up 3 bases, with 9 bases separating them. The CDR3 is 12 amino acids. Looked up from germline, CDR1 is SGHAT and CDR2 is FQNNGV. This CDR3 reads CASRTQGYEQYF. Here the CDR3 DNA reads TGTGCCAGCAGGACTCAGGGCTACGAGCAGTACTTC.

The chain carries TRBV13 and TRBJ2-3, with 12 bases fitting TRBD2. Germline CDR1 is PRHDT and CDR2 is FYEKMQ (reference sequence). This CDR3 has 16 residues. The ends lost 5 bases at V and 4 bases at J; junction bases unmatched: 7. The CDR3 reads CASSPYPSGGADTQYF. The CDR3 DNA reads as TGTGCCAGCAGCCCTTACCCTAGCGGGGGGGCAGATACGCAGTATTTT.

The rearrangement uses TRBV7-8 and TRBJ1-1; the D gene is possibly TRBD1 (6 bases). The germline V and J ends were trimmed by 0 bases and 2 bases, with 13 bases remaining between them. The germline gives CDR1 SGHVS, CDR2 FQNEAQ. This CDR3 has 16 residues. The CDR3 here is CASSLATAGVNTEAFF. For the CDR3, the DNA is TGTGCCAGCAGCTTAGCCACCGCAGGGGTCAACACTGAAGCTTTCTTT.

The chain joins TRBV3-1 (or the pseudogene TRBV3-2) to TRBJ2-5; TRBD2 agrees at 10 bases. V gave up 8 bases and J gave up 4 bases; unmatched junction bases: 7. From germline, CDR1 is LGHDT and CDR2 YNNKEL (reference sequence). There are 14 residues in the CDR3. CDR3 loop: CASLAGGERETQYF. The CDR3 nucleotides are TGTGCCAGCTTAGCGGGGGGTGAGAGAGAGACCCAGTACTTC.

The chain combines TRBV5-4 with TRBJ1-5, with D tentatively TRBD1 (6 bases). From germline, CDR1 is SGHNT and CDR2 YYREEE (reference sequence). With 3 bases removed from V and 3 bases from J, the gap between germline ends came to 16 bases. The CDR3 length is 16 residues. Here the CDR3 DNA reads TGTGCCAGCAGCTGGGGGGGCGGCGGTAACAATCAGCCCCAGCATTTT. It specifies CASSWGGGGNNQPQHF.

The chain couples TRBV19 to TRBJ1-2; 7 positions match TRBD1. V was pared by 9 bases and J by 7 bases, with 8 bases of the junction left unmatched. CDR1 and CDR2 from the germline V gene are LNHDA and SQIVND (reference sequence). The CDR3 loop spans 12 amino acids. CDR3 sequence reads: CASRDRVGGYTF. The DNA for the CDR3 is TGTGCCAGCCGAGACAGGGTTGGTGGCTACACCTTC.

The chain couples TRBV5-5 to TRBJ2-1; 7 bases agree with TRBD1. The CDR3 is 15 amino acids. CDR1 SGHKS and CDR2 YYEKEE come from the germline V gene (reference sequence). The junction had 3 bases not matched to a gene; V was cut back by 2 bases and J by 1 base. The CDR3 is CASSFQGVSYNEQFF. CDR3 DNA: TGTGCCAGCAGCTTCCAGGGGGTATCCTACAATGAGCAGTTCTTC.

The chain couples TRBV29-1 to TRBJ2-7; TRBD1 is a possible D gene (5 bases). V shed 4 bases and J shed 2 bases, with 9 bases lying between them. This CDR3 is built from 12 residues. In germline, CDR1 is SQVTM, CDR2 ANQGSEA. The CDR3 here is CSVVGQTYEQYF. Here the CDR3 DNA reads TGCAGCGTTGTAGGACAAACCTACGAGCAGTACTTC.

V is TRBV5-1 and J is TRBJ2-7; 9 nucleotides match TRBD1. Germline trimming cut 4 bases from V and 4 bases from J; bases unmatched to any gene: 6. Germline CDR1 SGHRS, CDR2 YFSETQ. CDR3 size: 14 residues. Here the CDR3 DNA reads TGCGCCAGCAGCCACGGGACAGGGTTATACGAGCAGTACTTC. As protein: CASSHGTGLYEQYF.

The chain recombines TRBV4-3 with TRBJ2-3; D unresolved. The CDR3 has 15 amino acids. Germline CDR1 and CDR2: LGHNA and YSLEER. Trimming shortened V by 4 bases and J by 0 bases, and 11 bases separated the two germline ends. The CDR3 sequence: CASSRQWASTDTQYF. The CDR3 region has the DNA TGCGCCAGCAGCCGACAATGGGCTAGCACAGATACGCAGTATTTT.

The chain carries TRBV10-3 and TRBJ2-1; possible D gene TRBD1, 5 bases. CDR1 is ENHRY, CDR2 SYGVKD, per germline. CDR3 length: 13 residues. The V and J ends lost 9 bases and 5 bases respectively, with 14 bases between them. The CDR3 DNA reads TGTGCCATTACAGGCGATTCGGACAATGAGCAGTTCTTC. Protein product: CAITGDSDNEQFF.